This TCR beta chain is from a study of OX40 agonist ivuxolimab in advanced cancers. Study in general: Prior anti-PD-1, anti-PD-L1 or anti-CTLA-4 therapy did not bar entry, and more than 35% had some.

Clones were sequenced by immunoSEQ multiplex PCR, and TCRdb holds only the in-frame ones, with some missing. The sample records about 71,000 clones, around 94% being singletons. The junction had 4 bases not matched to a gene; V was cut back by 3 bases and J by 2 bases. The CDR3 runs to 16 residues. The germline gives CDR1 SGDLS, CDR2 YYNGEE. To note about this clone: Antigen unknown.

Whole-study findings and limits: Relative to CD4+, CD8+ T cells held more expanded clones on average.

Drawing of blood for sampling happened at baseline, at cycle 4 day 1, and at cycle 7 day 1. The sequence was collected from an adult with an advanced solid tumor such as melanoma, head and neck, liver or kidney cancer. The chain has TRBV9 and TRBJ2-1, with TRBD2 identical over 11 bases. The sample was CD4+ or CD8+ T cells sorted from blood, taken in a trial of the OX40 agonist ivuxolimab. The CDR3 protein is CASSALSGGAYNEQFF. The CDR3 DNA is TGTGCCAGCAGCGCACTTAGCGGGGGGGCCTACAATGAGCAGTTCTTC.